This T cell receptor (beta chain) was sequenced for a study of blood T cell repertoires in COVID-19. Study-wide background: PBMCs, B-cell-depleted T cells, or T cells were the source of the cDNA or gDNA that made up the material.

The protocol was immunoSEQ multiplex PCR, while the TCRdb copy is restricted to in-frame clones and leaves out a portion. Here the sample spans approximately 160,000 clones, 65% to 85% being singletons. Sequenced: peripheral blood. The sequence derives from a woman of 80 years or more with acute or convalescent COVID-19.

The CDR3 region is CASSYSRKGANTEAFF. The CDR3 DNA follows: TGTGCCAGCAGTTACTCACGGAAGGGGGCGAACACTGAAGCTTTCTTT. V is TRBV6-2 or TRBV6-3 and J is TRBJ1-1, with 7 positions matching TRBD1. Unmatched junction bases numbered 5, after V lost 0 bases and J lost 1 base. Germline lookup yields CDR1 MNHEY and CDR2 SVGEGT. The CDR3 loop spans 16 amino acids.